Listed below are T cell receptor beta chains from one sample, sequenced in a study of PD-1 blockade in classical Hodgkin lymphoma. The assay was immunoSEQ multiplex PCR, and TCRdb's table has in-frame clones only and misses some. Among 25,000 to 35,000 clones, around 74% were seen once, and the ten largest hold 3.5% to 4%. The sample consisted of peripheral blood mononuclear cells (PBMCs), taken before the fourth cycle of nivolumab. These receptors all come from a human donor with classical Hodgkin lymphoma. Each CDR3 is given with its conserved first and last residue. D genes are given only for firm matches. Clone size is given for some rows only: seen once, a few or many times, or a class if the clone is expanded.

v_gene: TRBV19; abundance: -; j_gene: TRBJ1-4; d_gene: -; CDR3aa: CASSIQRTPTGEKLFF; CDR3nt: TGTGCCAGTAGTATACAACGGACGCCGACGGGAGAAAAACTGTTTTTT
v_gene: TRBV7-9; abundance: -; j_gene: TRBJ1-2; d_gene: -; CDR3aa: CASSQGGLAGYTF; CDR3nt: TGTGCCAGCAGTCAAGGGGGGCTCGCTGGCTACACCTTC
v_gene: TRBV7-3; abundance: -; j_gene: TRBJ1-1; d_gene: -; CDR3aa: CASSLGGVTEAFF; CDR3nt: TGTGCCAGCAGCTTAGGAGGGGTGACTGAAGCTTTCTTT
v_gene: TRBV7-9; abundance: -; j_gene: TRBJ1-2; d_gene: -; CDR3aa: CASSLSSTDDYGYTF; CDR3nt: TGTGCCAGCAGCTTATCTTCGACGGACGACTATGGCTACACCTTC
v_gene: TRBV4-3; abundance: once; j_gene: TRBJ1-1; d_gene: -; CDR3aa: CASSQQTWMNTEAFF; CDR3nt: TGCGCCAGCAGCCAACAAACCTGGATGAACACTGAAGCTTTCTTT
v_gene: TRBV6-1; abundance: few; j_gene: TRBJ2-3; d_gene: -; CDR3aa: CASTRGQSTDTQYF; CDR3nt: TGTGCCAGCACGCGGGGGCAGTCAACAGATACGCAGTATTTT
v_gene: TRBV9; abundance: -; j_gene: TRBJ1-3; d_gene: TRBD1; CDR3aa: CASSGTGSPGNTIYF; CDR3nt: TGTGCCAGCAGCGGGACAGGTTCTCCCGGAAACACCATATATTTT
v_gene: TRBV28; abundance: -; j_gene: TRBJ2-1; d_gene: -; CDR3aa: CASSTRVRRGEQFF; CDR3nt: TGTGCCAGCAGTACCCGTGTCCGGAGAGGGGAGCAGTTCTTC
v_gene: TRBV7-9; abundance: -; j_gene: TRBJ2-4; d_gene: -; CDR3aa: CASAGKNIQYF; CDR3nt: TGTGCCAGCGCCGGCAAAAACATTCAGTACTTC
v_gene: TRBV2; abundance: -; j_gene: TRBJ2-2; d_gene: -; CDR3aa: CAITKGPGELFF; CDR3nt: TGTGCCATCACTAAGGGACCCGGGGAGCTGTTTTTT
v_gene: TRBV10-3; abundance: -; j_gene: TRBJ1-4; d_gene: TRBD1; CDR3aa: CAISESGQPNEKLFF; CDR3nt: TGTGCCATCAGTGAGTCGGGACAGCCTAATGAAAAACTGTTTTTT
v_gene: TRBV29-1; abundance: -; j_gene: TRBJ1-1; d_gene: -; CDR3aa: CSVSVWENTEAFF; CDR3nt: TGCAGCGTTTCTGTTTGGGAGAACACTGAAGCTTTCTTT
v_gene: TRBV27; abundance: few; j_gene: TRBJ2-3; d_gene: TRBD2; CDR3aa: CASSLALAGGKADTQYF; CDR3nt: TGTGCCAGCAGCCTCGCACTAGCGGGAGGGAAGGCAGATACGCAGTATTTT
v_gene: TRBV28; abundance: -; j_gene: TRBJ2-1; d_gene: -; CDR3aa: CASSPPYSYNEQFF; CDR3nt: TGTGCCAGCAGCCCACCCTATTCCTACAATGAGCAGTTCTTC
v_gene: TRBV27; abundance: -; j_gene: TRBJ1-5; d_gene: TRBD1; CDR3aa: CASSPRQGNQPQHF; CDR3nt: TGTGCCAGCAGTCCAAGACAGGGTAATCAGCCCCAGCATTTT
v_gene: TRBV4-3; abundance: -; j_gene: TRBJ1-2; d_gene: -; CDR3aa: CASSRTRQLDSGRGYTF; CDR3nt: TGCGCCAGCAGCCGCACGAGACAGCTAGACAGCGGGCGCGGCTACACCTTC
v_gene: TRBV6-5; abundance: -; j_gene: TRBJ1-2; d_gene: -; CDR3aa: CASITWAQLERGYTF; CDR3nt: TGTGCCAGCATCACTTGGGCTCAGCTCGAGCGTGGCTACACCTTC
v_gene: TRBV18; abundance: few; j_gene: TRBJ1-1; d_gene: -; CDR3aa: CASSPWGALNTEAFF; CDR3nt: TGTGCCAGCTCACCGTGGGGGGCCCTGAACACTGAAGCTTTCTTT
v_gene: TRBV5-4; abundance: -; j_gene: TRBJ2-7; d_gene: -; CDR3aa: CASSKDSDHLYEQYF; CDR3nt: TGTGCCAGCAGCAAGGACTCCGACCATCTTTACGAGCAGTACTTC
v_gene: TRBV9; abundance: -; j_gene: TRBJ2-3; d_gene: -; CDR3aa: CASSVGLVGDTQYF; CDR3nt: TGTGCCAGCAGCGTAGGACTAGTCGGAGATACGCAGTATTTT
v_gene: TRBV19; abundance: -; j_gene: TRBJ1-1; d_gene: TRBD1; CDR3aa: CASSLGTGGTEAFF; CDR3nt: TGTGCCAGTAGTCTAGGGACAGGGGGTACTGAAGCTTTCTTT
v_gene: TRBV4-2; abundance: medium-sized; j_gene: TRBJ2-7; d_gene: -; CDR3aa: CASSQGEDYEQYF; CDR3nt: TGTGCCAGCAGCCAAGGGGAAGACTACGAGCAGTACTTC
v_gene: TRBV9; abundance: -; j_gene: TRBJ1-3; d_gene: -; CDR3aa: CASSEKGARDSGNTICF; CDR3nt: TGTGCCAGCAGCGAAAAAGGAGCCCGGGACTCTGGAAACACCATATGTTTT
v_gene: TRBV10-3; abundance: few; j_gene: TRBJ2-7; d_gene: TRBD1; CDR3aa: CAIADRDVYEQYF; CDR3nt: TGTGCCATCGCCGACAGGGACGTCTACGAGCAGTACTTC
v_gene: TRBV28; abundance: -; j_gene: TRBJ2-5; d_gene: -; CDR3aa: CASSPLYETQYF; CDR3nt: TGTGCCAGCAGTCCCCTTTATGAGACCCAGTACTTC
v_gene: TRBV19; abundance: few; j_gene: TRBJ2-1; d_gene: -; CDR3aa: CASNRGINEQFF; CDR3nt: TGTGCCAGTAATCGAGGGATCAATGAGCAGTTCTTC
v_gene: TRBV11-3; abundance: -; j_gene: TRBJ2-7; d_gene: -; CDR3aa: CASGRQGRASEQYF; CDR3nt: TGTGCCAGCGGCCGACAGGGGAGGGCGAGTGAGCAGTACTTC
v_gene: TRBV7-9; abundance: -; j_gene: TRBJ2-3; d_gene: -; CDR3aa: CASSPPGSSTDTQYF; CDR3nt: TGTGCCAGCAGCCCCCCCGGCTCTAGCACAGATACGCAGTATTTT
v_gene: TRBV10-3; abundance: few; j_gene: TRBJ1-5; d_gene: -; CDR3aa: CAIRSGADSNQPQHF; CDR3nt: TGTGCCATCAGATCGGGTGCCGATAGCAATCAGCCCCAGCATTTT
v_gene: TRBV6-5; abundance: -; j_gene: TRBJ2-3; d_gene: -; CDR3aa: CASSPNSDTQYF; CDR3nt: TGTGCCAGCAGTCCAAACTCAGATACGCAGTATTTT
v_gene: TRBV27; abundance: -; j_gene: TRBJ1-4; d_gene: -; CDR3aa: CASSAGFRKLFF; CDR3nt: TGTGCCAGCAGTGCGGGGTTCCGAAAACTGTTTTTT
v_gene: TRBV7-6; abundance: -; j_gene: TRBJ1-1; d_gene: TRBD1; CDR3aa: CASSSKQGRGGTEAFF; CDR3nt: TGTGCCAGCAGCTCGAAACAGGGGCGGGGTGGCACTGAAGCTTTCTTT
v_gene: TRBV4-3; abundance: -; j_gene: TRBJ2-7; d_gene: TRBD1; CDR3aa: CASSQSAGTGAYEQYF; CDR3nt: TGCGCCAGCAGCCAGTCCGCCGGGACAGGAGCCTACGAGCAGTACTTC
v_gene: TRBV10-2; abundance: few; j_gene: TRBJ2-3; d_gene: -; CDR3aa: CASRDKISSDTQYF; CDR3nt: TGCGCCAGCAGAGACAAGATATCATCCGATACGCAGTATTTT
v_gene: TRBV4-2; abundance: -; j_gene: TRBJ2-3; d_gene: -; CDR3aa: CASSQDWTDPSTDTQYF; CDR3nt: TGTGCCAGCAGCCAAGATTGGACAGACCCTAGCACAGATACGCAGTATTTT
v_gene: TRBV5-1; abundance: -; j_gene: TRBJ2-1; d_gene: -; CDR3aa: CASSPSGQKQFF; CDR3nt: TGCGCCAGCAGCCCCTCAGGGCAGAAGCAGTTCTTC
v_gene: TRBV27; abundance: -; j_gene: TRBJ2-3; d_gene: -; CDR3aa: CASSPDRGTDTQYF; CDR3nt: TGTGCCAGCAGCCCAGACCGGGGCACAGATACGCAGTATTTT
v_gene: TRBV6-6; abundance: -; j_gene: TRBJ1-5; d_gene: -; CDR3aa: CASSPSDSNQPQHF; CDR3nt: TGTGCCAGCAGTCCCTCGGACAGCAATCAGCCCCAGCATTTT
v_gene: TRBV7-7; abundance: once; j_gene: TRBJ2-5; d_gene: -; CDR3aa: CASSFDQETQYF; CDR3nt: TGTGCTAGCAGCTTTGACCAAGAGACCCAGTACTTC
v_gene: TRBV2; abundance: few; j_gene: TRBJ1-2; d_gene: -; CDR3aa: CASSTDKLYGYTF; CDR3nt: TGTGCCAGCAGTACCGACAAGCTCTATGGCTACACCTTC